The subject of this entry is one TCR beta chain. It lacks a known antigen. Base qualities are not at hand, and no much larger clone is one base apart. Donors were healthy HIV-negative adults with no recently reported acute infections or vaccinations. Only Caucasian adults living in Nashville, Tennessee, USA were represented among the donors. CD4+ T cells were enriched through magnetic negative selection, after which naive cells were positively selected on CD45RA and the remaining negative fraction served as the memory subset. After blood collection by leukapheresis, PBMCs were isolated using Ficoll-Histopaque density gradient centrifugation and then cryopreserved in the vapor phase of liquid nitrogen. Purity and quantity of every magnetically sorted T cell population were checked by analytical flow cytometry. Genomic DNA was isolated from every sorted fraction and measured by UV absorbance on a Nanodrop 2000c.

The sample belongs to a study of shared clonotypes between healthy human individuals (dated by TCRdb to about 2020). Regarding the study in general: Three men and a couple of women, aged 18 to 49 years, made up the cohort. The study deeply sequenced blood TCR repertoires of five healthy adults to estimate repertoire size and the extent of clonotype sharing between individuals. For each donor, CD4 naive and CD4 memory were each run on three plates, CD8 naive on two plates, and CD8 memory on one plate. To increase sequencing depth and limit assay-specific biases, different laboratories used diverse techniques to prepare libraries and sequence TCR repertoires. Each donor's leukapheresis produced roughly between about 0.8 and 8.9 billion PBMCs.

Overall study outcomes, separate from this receptor: Even with the large sequencing depth, rarefaction of the sorted-subset datasets indicated that sequencing was incomplete. Estimated clonotype richness was generally larger for naive than for memory subsets. The genetic and exposure-history diversity represented was limited by the small number of donors. Pairwise subsampling led to the expectation that sequencing depth would affect the degree of clonotype sharing among donors. When a handful of donors were compared, the shared fraction of clonotypes was 5% to 6.5% for naive CD4, around 3.5% for naive CD8, roughly 2.5% for memory CD4, and 0.3% to 0.5% for memory CD8. Sampling was restricted to blood, and TCR repertoires in tissues likely differ from the TCR repertoires found in blood. Higher generation probabilities were observed for clonotypes shared by all four sorted-subset donors than for non-shared clonotypes.

TCR CDR3 regions were amplified from genomic DNA by multiplex PCR using the deep immunoSEQ assay. For each cell subset, the extracted genomic DNA was distributed evenly across all wells of several immunoSEQ 96-well plates, and each plate served as one replicate. For sorted subsets, around 0.2 ug genomic DNA, equal to 30,000 or so T cell genomes, was loaded into each replicate PCR. Purified libraries were quantified with a Qubit 3.0 fluorometer, sized on a Bioanalyzer 2100, and re-quantified with the KAPA Library Quantification kit. Every immunoSEQ 96-well plate was sequenced on a separate single-read 150-cycle Illumina NextSeq 550 flow cell. The authors' pipeline ran thus. Because the immunoSEQ output held only junctional sequences and lacked quality scores, the filtering could not match the filtering applied to full-length reads. Sequences were annotated with PyIR, a Python wrapper for IgBLAST v1.9, and V/J genes and CDR3 were assigned using IMGT germline references. Reads were removed for weak V/J assignments (E-value above 1e-6), missing CDR3, stop codons, out-of-frame junctions, or ambiguous translated residues. V3J clonotypes were defined as sequences sharing an identical inferred V gene, J gene, and CDR3 amino acid sequence. Percentage overlap between repertoires was calculated by dividing the number of shared unique clonotypes by the size of the smaller repertoire. Richness of each repertoire was evaluated using RTK rarefaction, the Chao1 estimator, and Recon v2.1 estimates of unobserved clonotypes. For all TCRbeta clonotypes obtained by the gDNA method from several donors, generation probabilities were computed with OLGA. Here the immuneACCESS table is served through TCRdb, limited to in-frame sequences with V and J called. Missing clones are a known gap in these copies; in checked studies unresolved V genes cover under half, and the rest lacks a known reason. Clone size and the V and J calls come from that table; the DNA yielded D and trimming. Present in this sample are roughly 1.5 million clones, 95% to 99% of which were seen just once. Around 0.47% of the sample rests with the top ten.

V loses 0 bases, J loses 4 bases, and the germline ends lie 13 bases apart. From the cysteine through the phenylalanine, the CDR3 covers 15 amino acids. The DNA shown is the 45-base CDR3, in frame from base 1. Based on the germline V gene, the CDR1 and CDR2 sequences are WSHSY and SAAADI. This TCR came from a man aged 25-45 years in good health. In this chain, TRBV10-2 is recombined with TRBJ2-7, with a tentative D gene TRBD1 over 7 matching bases. Sequenced input: naive CD4+ T cells sorted from blood. Sample cell subset or site, as interpreted from the label and publication: CD45RA+ positively selected. Here is the DNA: TGCGCCAGCAGTGAGTCGTGGGCAGGGGGGTACGAGCAGTACTTC. It codes for CASSESWAGGYEQYF.